These 14 T cell receptor beta chains were sequenced from one sample in a study of tumor and adjacent non-tumor tissue in lung cancer. This sample's RNA came from whole unsorted tissue. A modified ARM-PCR protocol with three rounds of nested PCR amplified TCRbeta. In TCRdb, the multiplex PCR reads were re-called with MiXCR into one record per CDR3 protein. The sample lists about 70,000 distinct CDR3 sequences, roughly 72% occurring once. What was sequenced was lung tumor tissue. These receptors were obtained from a man in his fifties or sixties with non-small cell lung cancer.

This clonotype was counted a few times. A read error may account for a junction end that differs from germline. This sequence joins TRBV5-1 and TRBJ2-2, with D possibly matching TRBD2 (5 bases). Germline V gene sequence: CDR1 SGHRS, CDR2 YFSETQ. CDR3 length: 15 residues. The CDR3 sequence: CASMVRPGSTGELFF. For the CDR3, the DNA is TGTGCCAGCATGGTCCGGCCGGGAAGCACCGGGGAGCTGTTTTTT.

Ten or more counts support this clonotype. The J gene is TRBJ2-5, the V gene TRBV29-1, with D possibly called TRBD1 or TRBD2 (7 bases each). This CDR3 is 15 amino acids long. V was clipped by 4 bases and J by 2 bases, with 17 bases between them. Germline loops: CDR1 SQVTM, CDR2 ANQGSEA. The DNA of the CDR3 is TGCAGCGTTGTGGGGGGGACAGACTCACAAGAGACCCAGTACTTC. As protein: CSVVGGTDSQETQYF.

This chain uses TRBV20-1 with TRBJ1-2; 7 bases are a match to TRBD1. The CDR3 length is 13 residues. CDR1 and CDR2 from the germline V gene are DFQATT and SNEGSKA (reference sequence). Germline trimming cut 2 bases from V and 7 bases from J; bases unmatched to any gene: 7. CDR3 protein: CSARTGATCGYTF. CDR3 nucleotides: TGCAGTGCTAGAACAGGGGCCACCTGTGGCTACACCTTC.

Comments on this clonotype: The junction departs from germline at one end; a sequencing error may be responsible. The rearrangement uses TRBV6-5 and TRBJ2-2; 10 bases line up with TRBD1. CDR1 and CDR2 from the germline V gene are MNHEY and SVGAGI. The CDR3 covers 16 residues. The CDR3 nucleotides read TGTGCTAGCAGTTATTATGGGACAGGGGCGTTAGGGGAGATGTTTTTT. Translation: CASSYYGTGALGEMFF.

The rearrangement uses TRBV6-5 and TRBJ1-3; unclear D gene. The V end lost 11 bases, the J end lost 0 bases, and 23 bases lay between the germline ends. This CDR3 has 17 amino acids. CDR1 and CDR2 (germline): MNHEY, SVGAGI. The CDR3 sequence is CAGTEISPRSSGNTIYF. The CDR3 DNA sequence: TGTGCCGGCACCGAAATCTCACCGCGGTCCTCTGGAAACACCATATATTTT.

With regard to this clonotype: The germline gene is not matched at one end of the junction; a read error may be the cause. V is TRBV20-1 and J is TRBJ2-5; a possible D gene is TRBD1 (5 bases). Germline V gene lookup returns CDR1 DFQATT and CDR2 SNEGSKA (reference sequence). This CDR3 contains 13 residues. CDR3 DNA: TGCAGTGCTGAGGACACTACACCGGAGACACAGTACTTC. Residues: CSAEDTTPETQYF.

This clonotype was counted many times. CDR3 bases: TGTGCCAGCAGTGTGGGGGATTCACCCCTCCACTTT. It translates to CASSVGDSPLHF. This chain connects TRBV6-1 to TRBJ1-6; possibly TRBD1 for D (5 bases). Trimming removed 4 bases at V and 8 bases at J, with 6 bases between. CDR3 length equals 12 residues. Germline-derived CDR1 and CDR2 are MNHNS and SASEGT.

This clonotype was observed a handful of times. This chain joins TRBV28 and TRBJ1-4; D is uncertain. With 6 bases removed from V and 8 bases from J, the gap between germline ends came to 13 bases. CDR1 and CDR2 (germline): MDHEN, SYDVKM. There are 13 residues in the CDR3. In DNA form, the CDR3 reads TGTGCCAGCAGGGGGATAGAAACGGAAAAACTGTTTTTT. Protein product: CASRGIETEKLFF.

Note on this clonotype: The junction differs from germline at one of its ends, possibly a read error. The chain has TRBV6-5 and TRBJ1-2; the match to TRBD1 covers 9 bases. The CDR3 sequence is 13 residues long. The germline gives CDR1 MNHEY, CDR2 SVGAGI. CDR3 DNA sequence: TGTACCAGCATAACACAGGGGGCCTATGGCTACACCTTC. Translation gives CTSITQGAYGYTF.

As regards this clonotype: Its ends do not fully match the called genes, so a read error is possible. The V call is TRBV7-8, the J call TRBJ2-7, with D uncertain. CDR1 SGHVS and CDR2 FQNEAQ come from the germline V gene. This CDR3 comprises 16 residues. CDR3 residues: CASSLDGLGNSCEQYF. CDR3 sequence (DNA): TGTGCCAGCAGCTTAGATGGGCTCGGCAACTCCTGCGAGCAGTACTTC.

As regards this clonotype: One end of the junction does not line up with germline, which may come from a read error. The J gene is TRBJ2-7, the V gene TRBV6-1, with unresolved D. The CDR3 extends over 13 amino acids. Germline assignment: CDR1 MNHNS and CDR2 SASEGT. CDR3 region: CASAGTNLNEHYF. The CDR3, as DNA: TGTGCCAGCGCCGGAACCAACCTTAACGAGCACTACTTC.

As for this clonotype: Relative to the germline gene, one junction end is altered; a read error may explain this. The chain couples TRBV19 to TRBJ2-6, with D perhaps matching TRBD1 (5 bases). The length of the CDR3 is 15 residues. Germline loops: CDR1 LNHDA, CDR2 SQIVND (reference sequence). The CDR3 DNA reads as TGTGCCAGTAGATCGCCGAAGATTGGGGCCAACGTCCAGACTTTC. Residues: CASRSPKIGANVQTF.

This clonotype occurred a few times. At one of its ends the junction is not consistent with the germline gene, which may arise from a read error. This chain links TRBV6-5 with TRBJ2-2, with D perhaps given as TRBD1 or TRBD2 (6 bases each). Per the germline V gene, CDR1 is MNHEY and CDR2 is SVGAGI. The CDR3 contains 15 residues. The CDR3 here is CASRRDNRKTGELLF. CDR3 DNA: TGTGCCAGCAGGCGGGACAACCGGAAGACCGGGGAGCTGTTATTT.

Turning to this clonotype: One junction end does not reproduce the germline sequence, and a read error may be involved. The chain recombines TRBV5-1 with TRBJ2-3, with 8 bases aligning to TRBD2. Germline V gives CDR1 SGHRS, CDR2 YFSETQ. The CDR3 loop spans 16 amino acids. This chain's CDR3 is CASKLAGRASQDTQFF. The CDR3 DNA reads as TGCGCCAGCAAGTTGGCCGGGAGGGCCTCGCAAGATACGCAGTTTTTT. Based on the CDR3 plus reference TRBV5-1 and TRBJ2-3, the full variable domain is KAGVTQTPRYLIKTRGQQVTLSCSPISGHRSVSWYQQTPGQGLQFLFEYFSETQRNKGNFPGRFSGRQFSNSRSEMNVSTLELGDSALYLCASKLAGRASQDTQFFGPGTRLTVL.